This T cell receptor (beta chain) was recovered during a study of radiotherapy plus CTLA-4 blockade in lung cancer. Study-wide background: Disease control reached under 35%, with objective responses in around 19%.

The study treated chemo-refractory metastatic non-small-cell lung cancer patients with focal radiation plus ipilimumab CTLA-4 blockade. Comment on this clone: Its antigen is unknown.

Method: immunoSEQ multiplex PCR; TCRdb's copy keeps in-frame clones and lacks some. The sample comprises some 100,000 clones, around 75% of which are singletons, and approximately 5.5% rests with the top ten. V was shortened by 7 bases and J by 0 bases, with 10 bases between the two germline ends. Germline values: CDR1 LNHDA, CDR2 SQIVND (reference sequence). This CDR3 is built from 13 residues. Overall study findings and caveats: Some TCR clones had been derived from tumors. These clones expanded in peripheral blood after radiotherapy plus ipilimumab. The best predictor of response was reported to be early blood T cell clone dynamics, with interferon-beta.

The source of this sequence is a human donor with non-small cell lung cancer who had a partial response to radiotherapy plus ipilimumab. V is TRBV19 and J is TRBJ2-7; possibly TRBD1 for D (5 bases). Source: peripheral blood, taken from a patient treated with radiotherapy plus ipilimumab. The CDR3 loop reads CASTPGYSYEQYV. CDR3 nucleotide sequence: TGTGCCAGTACCCCAGGGTACTCCTACGAGCAGTACGTC.